The present T cell receptor (beta chain) was sequenced within a study of control samples from healthy donors and cancer patients. Using immunoSEQ multiplex PCR, the repertoire was profiled, and TCRdb retains in-frame clones only, with some absent. The data contain about 170,000 clones, about 90% of them singletons. This CDR3 spans 14 amino acids. Per the germline V gene, CDR1 is SGHRS and CDR2 is YFSETQ. The junction had 2 bases not matched to a gene; V was cut back by 4 bases and J by 2 bases. Details on this clone: Other DNA sequences in this specimen translate into the identical CDR3.

The rearrangement links TRBV5-1 to TRBJ1-3; 8 nucleotides agree with TRBD1. Material: blood. This TCR was recovered from a man younger than 45 in good health. The CDR3 loop reads CASSLGQAGNTIYF. The CDR3 bases are TGCGCCAGCAGCCTGGGACAGGCTGGAAACACCATATATTTT.